This T cell receptor beta chain is drawn from a study of OX40 agonist ivuxolimab in advanced cancers. Study details: Patients assigned to dose escalation were diagnosed with hepatocellular carcinoma, melanoma, renal cell or head and neck cancer. Study conclusions and caveats: CD8+ T cells showed, on average, more clonal expansion than CD4+ cells.

Germline CDR1 KGHSH, CDR2 LQKENI. Trimming removed 6 bases from V and 2 bases from J; junction bases left unmatched: 5. The length of the CDR3 is 15 residues. Sequencing was performed with immunoSEQ multiplex PCR; in TCRdb, only in-frame clones are kept and a portion is missing. The table lists 60,000 to 85,000 clones, nearly 90% of them singletons. In this sample, this clone turned up once. What it binds is unknown. This receptor was taken from an adult with an advanced solid tumor such as melanoma, head and neck, liver or kidney cancer. The V call is TRBV18, the J call TRBJ2-7; 12 bases are shared with TRBD1. The source material was CD4+ or CD8+ T cells sorted from blood, sampled in a trial of the OX40 agonist ivuxolimab. The CDR3 sequence is CASSSRDRGPYEQYF. In nucleotides, the CDR3 is TGTGCCAGCTCTTCCCGGGACAGGGGGCCCTACGAGCAGTACTTC.